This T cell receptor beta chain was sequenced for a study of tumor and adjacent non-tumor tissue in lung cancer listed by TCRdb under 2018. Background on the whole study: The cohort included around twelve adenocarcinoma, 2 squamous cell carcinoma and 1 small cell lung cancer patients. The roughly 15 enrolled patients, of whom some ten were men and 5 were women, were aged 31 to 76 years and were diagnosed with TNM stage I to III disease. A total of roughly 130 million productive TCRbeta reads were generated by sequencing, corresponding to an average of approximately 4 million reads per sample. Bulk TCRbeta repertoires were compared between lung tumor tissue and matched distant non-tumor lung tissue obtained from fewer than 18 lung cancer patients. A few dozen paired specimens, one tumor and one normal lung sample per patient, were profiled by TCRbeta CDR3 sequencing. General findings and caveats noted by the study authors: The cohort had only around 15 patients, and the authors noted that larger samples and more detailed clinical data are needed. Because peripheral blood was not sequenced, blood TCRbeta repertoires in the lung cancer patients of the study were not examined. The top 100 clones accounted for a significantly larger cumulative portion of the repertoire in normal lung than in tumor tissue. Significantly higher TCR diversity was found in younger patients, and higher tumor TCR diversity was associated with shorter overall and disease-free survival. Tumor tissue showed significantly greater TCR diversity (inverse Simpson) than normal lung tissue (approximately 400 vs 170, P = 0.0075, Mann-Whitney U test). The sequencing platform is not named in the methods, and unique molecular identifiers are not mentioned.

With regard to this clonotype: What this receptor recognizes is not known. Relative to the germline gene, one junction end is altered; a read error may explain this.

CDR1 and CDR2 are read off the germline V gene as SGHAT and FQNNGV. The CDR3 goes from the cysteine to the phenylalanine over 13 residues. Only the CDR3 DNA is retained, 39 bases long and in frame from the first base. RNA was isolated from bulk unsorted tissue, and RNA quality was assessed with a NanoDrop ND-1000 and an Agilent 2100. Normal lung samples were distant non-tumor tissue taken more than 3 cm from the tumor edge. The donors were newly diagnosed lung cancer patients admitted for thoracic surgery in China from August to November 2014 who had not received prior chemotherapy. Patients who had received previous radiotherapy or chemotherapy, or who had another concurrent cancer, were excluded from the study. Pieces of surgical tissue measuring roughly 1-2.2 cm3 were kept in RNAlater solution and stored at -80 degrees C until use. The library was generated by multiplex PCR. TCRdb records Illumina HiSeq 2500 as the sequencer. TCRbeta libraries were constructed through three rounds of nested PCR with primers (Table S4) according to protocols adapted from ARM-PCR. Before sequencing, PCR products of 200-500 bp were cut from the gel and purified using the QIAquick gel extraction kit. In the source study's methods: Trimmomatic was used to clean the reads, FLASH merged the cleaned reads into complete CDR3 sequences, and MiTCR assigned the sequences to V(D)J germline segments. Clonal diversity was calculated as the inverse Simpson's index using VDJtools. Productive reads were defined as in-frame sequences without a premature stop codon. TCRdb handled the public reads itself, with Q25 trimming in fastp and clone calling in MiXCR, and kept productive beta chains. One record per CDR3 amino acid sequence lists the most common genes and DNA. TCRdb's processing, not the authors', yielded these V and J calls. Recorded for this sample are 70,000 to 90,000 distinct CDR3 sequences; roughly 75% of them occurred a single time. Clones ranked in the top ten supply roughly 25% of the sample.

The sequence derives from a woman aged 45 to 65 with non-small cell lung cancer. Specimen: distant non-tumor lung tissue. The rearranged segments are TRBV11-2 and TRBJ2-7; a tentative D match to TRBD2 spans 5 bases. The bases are TGTGCCGTTAGGACTCCCAGTCCCTACGAGCAATACTTC. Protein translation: CAVRTPSPYEQYF.